These 12 T cell receptor beta chains were all obtained from the same sample, sequenced in a study of T cells in localized non-small cell lung cancer. TCRdb keeps only in-frame clones here, not all; method: immunoSEQ multiplex PCR. The sample comprises some 85,000 clones, over 70% of which are singletons, and roughly 19% rests with the top ten. Sequences were derived from PBMCs, sampled before any cancer treatment. These receptor sequences come from a man aged 35-69 years with stage II squamous cell lung carcinoma.

The chain carries TRBV27 and TRBJ1-1; D is unclear. V shed 3 bases and J shed 4 bases, with 9 bases lying between them. The CDR3 runs 13 residues. The germline gives CDR1 MNHEY, CDR2 SMNVEV (reference sequence). CDR3 coding DNA: TGTGCCAGCAGTTTCCAGGACGGCACTGAAGCTTTCTTT. Translating gives CASSFQDGTEAFF.

The V gene is TRBV28, the J gene TRBJ2-1; tentatively, D is TRBD1 (5 bases). Trimming pared 2 bases from V and 7 bases from J, leaving 15 bases between. CDR1 and CDR2 from the germline V gene are MDHEN and SYDVKM. CDR3 length equals 15 residues. The CDR3 sequence: CASSLQSGRENEQFF. The CDR3 DNA reads TGTGCCAGCAGTTTACAGTCTGGCAGGGAAAATGAGCAGTTCTTC.

CDR3 DNA sequence: TGTGCCAGCAGCCAGCGCCAAGGACTAGCGGGAGAGGGGGAGACCCAGTACTTC. Protein sequence: CASSQRQGLAGEGETQYF. This sequence joins TRBV4-2 and TRBJ2-5, with TRBD2 matching over 13 bases. Trimming took 3 bases from V and 5 from J; bases not matched to a gene: 12. The CDR3 is made up of 18 amino acids. Germline V gives CDR1 LGHNA, CDR2 YNFKEQ.

The chain recombines TRBV6-5 with TRBJ1-1, with D maybe TRBD1 (5 bases). Germline CDR1 reads MNHEY; CDR2 reads SVGAGI. This CDR3 comprises 15 residues. The V end was cut by 5 bases, the J end by 1 base, with 14 bases between. Here the CDR3 DNA reads TGTGCCAGCAGTACCCTCGGGGCGGGGAACACTGAAGCTTTCTTT. Translation gives CASSTLGAGNTEAFF.

The chain links TRBV5-6 to TRBJ2-7, with TRBD1 matching over 8 bases. CDR1 is SGHDT and CDR2 is YYEEEE in the germline V gene. The CDR3 is made up of 15 amino acids. J was trimmed by 1 base and V by 1 base; bases with no gene match: 4. The CDR3 loop is CASSLTGGHSYEQYF. In DNA, the CDR3 is TGTGCCAGCAGCTTGACAGGGGGACATTCCTACGAGCAGTACTTC.

The count of this clone is one. This chain links TRBV6-6 with TRBJ1-1, with a weak D call TRBD1 (5 bases). The V end was cut by 3 bases, the J end by 4 bases, with 15 bases between. This CDR3 has 15 amino acids. Germline V gene data show CDR1 as MNHNY and CDR2 as SVGAGI (reference sequence). CDR3 DNA: TGTGCCAGCAGTTATAGGAAGGGGCGGAGCACTGAAGCTTTCTTT. Translation: CASSYRKGRSTEAFF.

V and J are TRBV9 and TRBJ2-6; D gene unclear. V was shortened by 5 bases and J by 2 bases, with 5 bases between the two germline ends. CDR1 is SGDLS and CDR2 is YYNGEE in the germline V gene. This CDR3 is 13 amino acids long. The CDR3 DNA follows: TGTGCCAGCAGGAACCCTGGGGCCAACGTCCTGACTTTC. Its protein product is CASRNPGANVLTF.

CDR3 region: CATSRDGTGHNEQFF. The DNA for the CDR3 is TGTGCCACCAGCAGAGATGGGACTGGCCACAATGAGCAGTTCTTC. This chain uses TRBV15 with TRBJ2-1; weak D call: TRBD2 (6 bases). The V and J ends lost 0 bases and 5 bases respectively, with 11 bases between them. Germline V CDR1 and CDR2: LNHNV, YYDKDF (reference sequence). This CDR3 is built from 15 residues.

The chain joins TRBV28 to TRBJ1-5, with D tentatively TRBD1 (6 bases). V lost 4 bases and J 2 bases, leaving 15 bases between the germline ends. The CDR3 contains 16 residues. CDR1 and CDR2 (germline): MDHEN, SYDVKM. For the CDR3, the DNA is TGTGCCAGCAGTTCCCCGAGGGGGGAAGGCAATCAGCCCCAGCATTTT. Amino acid sequence: CASSSPRGEGNQPQHF.

The chain uses TRBV2 and TRBJ2-2, with D uncertain. The CDR3 has 14 amino acids. Germline-derived CDR1 and CDR2 are SNHLY and FYNNEI. The germline V and J ends were trimmed by 8 bases and 0 bases, with 10 bases remaining between them. The CDR3 reads CASADQTNTGELFF. The CDR3 bases are TGTGCCAGCGCAGATCAGACGAACACCGGGGAGCTGTTTTTT.

CDR3 bases: TGTGCCAGCAGCCCGCTATTGAGTCAGGGAGAGACCCAGTACTTC. The encoded protein is CASSPLLSQGETQYF. V gene TRBV13 combines with J gene TRBJ2-5; D perhaps matches TRBD1 (5 bases). V shed 5 bases and J shed 4 bases, with 17 bases lying between them. The length of the CDR3 is 15 residues. Germline V gives CDR1 PRHDT, CDR2 FYEKMQ (reference sequence). Based on the CDR3 plus reference TRBV13 and TRBJ2-5, the full variable domain is AAGVIQSPRHLIKEKRETATLKCYPIPRHDTVYWYQQGPGQDPQFLISFYEKMQSDKGSIPDRFSAQQFSDYHSELNMSSLELGDSALYFCASSPLLSQGETQYFGPGTRLLVL.

V and J are TRBV6-5 and TRBJ2-7, with 7 bases that match TRBD1. After removal of 5 bases from V and 0 bases from J, the junction contained 7 bases not matched to a gene. Germline CDR1 and CDR2: MNHEY and SVGAGI. The CDR3 sequence is 15 residues long. CDR3 bases: TGTGCCAGCAGTAGCCCGGGACAGAGCTCCTACGAGCAGTACTTC. Encoded protein: CASSSPGQSSYEQYF.